This record looks at one T cell receptor beta chain sequence and its context. Its cognate antigen has yet to be identified. Base quality data are lacking; no much larger clone is found one base away. This specimen comes from a study of OX40 agonist ivuxolimab in advanced cancers. In the study overall: Ivuxolimab was a fully human IgG2 agonistic monoclonal antibody targeting the costimulatory receptor OX40 (CD134). Of the roughly 50 dose-escalation patients, hepatocellular carcinoma was present in about 20, melanoma in around 15, renal cell carcinoma in 9 and head and neck cancer in 9. Three dose-escalation patients achieved partial responses, one with hepatocellular carcinoma and two with cutaneous melanoma. Intravenous ivuxolimab was administered to patients every 2 weeks at six dose levels: 0.01, 0.1, 0.3, 1.5, 3 and 10 mg/kg. The point of sequencing TCRbeta in the periphery was to test whether ivuxolimab changed TCR sequence diversity and drove clonal T-cell expansion. The paper reports the monotherapy dose-escalation portion (N of about 47 patients) of the phase I ivuxolimab trial. In the dose-escalation cohort, around four fifths of patients were male, and the mean age was 60 years with a range of roughly 20 to 79. Patients were allowed to have had prior anti-PD-1, anti-PD-L1 or anti-CTLA-4 therapy, and approximately 40% of the dose-escalation patients had been treated with checkpoint inhibitors.

Genomic DNA was extracted from sorted cells for sequencing of the TCRbeta CDR3 region. The immunoSEQ Assay was used to sequence the TCRbeta CDR3 regions. TCRdb holds this immuneACCESS table with in-frame rearrangements only. Some clones are missing; in checked studies, unresolved V genes explain under half, and the rest has no known cause. The table for this sample lists some 35,000 clones; over 65% of them were counted only once. The top ten constitute under 15% of the sample. Results and caveats for the whole study, not just this receptor: Partial responders in the 0.1-3.0 mg/kg groups had among the lowest normalized peripheral clonal expansion, especially among CD8+ T cells. The antigen specificity of the clonally expanded peripheral T cells was not determined. Low levels of normalized T-cell clonal expansion were also seen in some patients who did not respond. After ivuxolimab, expanded clones were on average more numerous among CD8+ T cells than among CD4+ T cells. At doses of 0.1 to 3.0 mg/kg, clonal expansion of both CD4+ and CD8+ T cells in blood was seen between baseline and week 6.

The CDR3 goes from the cysteine to the phenylalanine over 13 residues. Only the CDR3 portion is preserved as DNA: 39 bases, with reading frame beginning at the first base. CDR1 and CDR2, per the germline V gene (reference sequence), are SGHNT and YYREEE. Deletion took 2 bases off V and 1 base off J, with a span of 4 bases between the germline ends. The trial excluded patients who had a history of autoimmune disease or who were on systemic immunosuppression. Peripheral blood for TCR sequencing was drawn from every dose cohort at baseline, at cycle 4 day 1 and at cycle 7 day 1. The samples were drawn from a first-in-human, open-label, multicenter phase I dose-escalation trial of ivuxolimab. Adults with locally advanced or metastatic melanoma, renal cell carcinoma, hepatocellular carcinoma or head and neck squamous cell carcinoma were enrolled in the trial. Before TCR sequencing, CD4+ and CD8+ T cells were separately sorted from peripheral blood.

Sequences were derived from CD4+ or CD8+ T cells sorted from blood, sampled in a trial of the OX40 agonist ivuxolimab. The V and J genes are TRBV5-4 and TRBJ1-5; no D gene can be assigned with confidence. This receptor was obtained from an adult with an advanced solid tumor such as melanoma, head and neck, liver or kidney cancer. The nucleotide sequence is TGTGCCAGCAGCTTAGGGAGCAATCAGCCCCAGCATTTT. This gives the protein CASSLGSNQPQHF.